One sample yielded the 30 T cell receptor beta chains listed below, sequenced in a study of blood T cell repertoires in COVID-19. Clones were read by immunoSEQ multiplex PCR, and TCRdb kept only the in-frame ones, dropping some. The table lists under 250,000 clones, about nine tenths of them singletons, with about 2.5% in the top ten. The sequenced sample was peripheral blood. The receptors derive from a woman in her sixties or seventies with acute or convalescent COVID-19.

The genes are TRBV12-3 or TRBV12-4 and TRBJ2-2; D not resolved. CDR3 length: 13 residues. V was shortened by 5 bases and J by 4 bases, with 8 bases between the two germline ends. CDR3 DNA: TGTGCCAGCAGTATGACTCTCACCGGGGAGCTGTTTTTT. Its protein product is CASSMTLTGELFF.

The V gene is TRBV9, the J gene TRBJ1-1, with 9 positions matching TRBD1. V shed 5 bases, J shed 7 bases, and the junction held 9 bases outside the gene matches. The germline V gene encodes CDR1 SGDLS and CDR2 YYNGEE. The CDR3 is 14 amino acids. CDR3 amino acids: CASSPQGARIEAFF. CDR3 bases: TGTGCCAGCAGTCCACAGGGGGCCAGGATTGAAGCTTTCTTT.

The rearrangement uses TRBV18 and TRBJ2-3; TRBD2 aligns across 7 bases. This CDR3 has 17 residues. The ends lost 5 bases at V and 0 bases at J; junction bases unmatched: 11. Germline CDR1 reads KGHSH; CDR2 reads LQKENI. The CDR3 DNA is TGTGCCAGCTCAACGCAAGCTAGCGGCTCTAGCACAGATACGCAGTATTTT. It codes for CASSTQASGSSTDTQYF.

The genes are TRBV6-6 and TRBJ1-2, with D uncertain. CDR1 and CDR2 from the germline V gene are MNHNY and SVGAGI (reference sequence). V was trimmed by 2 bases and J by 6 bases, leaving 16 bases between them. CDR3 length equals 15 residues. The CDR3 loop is CASSYGGGRRDGYTF. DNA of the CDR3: TGTGCCAGCAGTTACGGAGGTGGACGTCGGGATGGCTACACCTTC.

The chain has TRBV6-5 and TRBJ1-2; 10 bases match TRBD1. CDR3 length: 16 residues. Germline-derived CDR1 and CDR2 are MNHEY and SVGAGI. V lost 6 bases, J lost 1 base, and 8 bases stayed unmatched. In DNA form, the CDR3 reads TGTGCCAGCAGCTACGGGACAGGGGCGGTTAACTATGGCTACACCTTC. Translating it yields CASSYGTGAVNYGYTF.

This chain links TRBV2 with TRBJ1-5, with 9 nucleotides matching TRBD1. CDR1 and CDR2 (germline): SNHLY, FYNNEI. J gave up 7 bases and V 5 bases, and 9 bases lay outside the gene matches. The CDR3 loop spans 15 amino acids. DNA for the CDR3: TGTGCCAGCAGTTCCTACACAGGGGGCAGGCAGCCCCAGCATTTT. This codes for CASSSYTGGRQPQHF.

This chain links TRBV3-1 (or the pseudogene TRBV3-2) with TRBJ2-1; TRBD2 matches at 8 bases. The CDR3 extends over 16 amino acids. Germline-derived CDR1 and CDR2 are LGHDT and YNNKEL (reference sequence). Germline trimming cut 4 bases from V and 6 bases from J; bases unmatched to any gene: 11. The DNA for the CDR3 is TGTGCCAGCAGCCGCCCCGGGACTAGAAACGTCAATGAGCAGTTCTTC. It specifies CASSRPGTRNVNEQFF.

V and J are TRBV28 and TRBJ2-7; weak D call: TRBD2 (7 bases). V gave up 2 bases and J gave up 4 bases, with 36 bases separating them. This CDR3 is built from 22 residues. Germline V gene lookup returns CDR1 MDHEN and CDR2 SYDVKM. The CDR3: CASSLTYTRRGQLRSFRYEQYF. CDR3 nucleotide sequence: TGTGCCAGCAGTTTAACGTACACACGGCGGGGGCAGCTCCGATCGTTTCGTTACGAGCAGTACTTC.

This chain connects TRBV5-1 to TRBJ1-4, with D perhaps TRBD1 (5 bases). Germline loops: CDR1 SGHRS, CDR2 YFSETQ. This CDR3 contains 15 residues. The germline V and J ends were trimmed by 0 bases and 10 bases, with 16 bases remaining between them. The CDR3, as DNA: TGCGCCAGCAGCTTGGACGGGGTTATGGGGGGAAAACTGTTTTTT. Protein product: CASSLDGVMGGKLFF.

This chain's CDR3 is CASSFEGATGELFF. CDR3 DNA: TGTGCCAGCAGCTTCGAGGGGGCAACCGGGGAGCTGTTTTTT. V is TRBV5-4 and J is TRBJ2-2; 7 bases fit TRBD1. V lost 2 bases to trimming and J lost 5 bases; unmatched junction nucleotides: 3. There are 14 residues in the CDR3. In germline, CDR1 is SGHNT, CDR2 YYREEE (reference sequence).

This chain's CDR3 is CASSYETGGYGYTF. CDR3 nucleotides: TGTGCCAGCAGTTACGAGACAGGGGGCTATGGCTACACCTTC. This chain uses TRBV6-6 with TRBJ1-2, with 9 positions matching TRBD1. Germline CDR1 MNHNY, CDR2 SVGAGI (reference sequence). The CDR3 is made up of 14 amino acids. V lost 2 bases, J lost 4 bases, and 2 bases stayed unmatched.

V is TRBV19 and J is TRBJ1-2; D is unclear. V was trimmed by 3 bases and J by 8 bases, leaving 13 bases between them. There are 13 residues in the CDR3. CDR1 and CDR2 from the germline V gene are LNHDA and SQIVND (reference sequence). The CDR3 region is CASSIPRTGGYTF. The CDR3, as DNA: TGTGCCAGTAGTATCCCGCGTACGGGGGGCTACACCTTC.

The CDR3 DNA is TGTGCCAGCAGCACGGGGGGACTACCCTCCTACGAGCAGTACTTC. Translated: CASSTGGLPSYEQYF. The J gene is TRBJ2-7, the V gene TRBV7-2; 7 nucleotides match TRBD2. This CDR3 has 15 residues. Trimming cost V 5 bases and J 0 bases; bases outside gene matches: 7. Germline-derived CDR1 and CDR2 are SGHTA and FQGNSA.

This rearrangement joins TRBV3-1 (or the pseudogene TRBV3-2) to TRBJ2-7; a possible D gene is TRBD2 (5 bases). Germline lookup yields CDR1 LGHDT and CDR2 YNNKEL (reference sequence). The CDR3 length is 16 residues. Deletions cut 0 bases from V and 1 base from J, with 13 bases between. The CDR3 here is CASSQDVRGRSYEQYF. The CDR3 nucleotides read TGTGCCAGCAGCCAAGATGTTCGGGGTAGGTCCTACGAGCAGTACTTC.

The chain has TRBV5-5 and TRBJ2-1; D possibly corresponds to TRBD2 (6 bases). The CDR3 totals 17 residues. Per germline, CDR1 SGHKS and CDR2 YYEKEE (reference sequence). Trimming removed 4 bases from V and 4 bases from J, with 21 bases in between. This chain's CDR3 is CASSLGRGGSTYNEQFF. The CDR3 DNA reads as TGTGCCAGCAGCCTAGGACGTGGGGGGTCTACTTACAATGAGCAGTTCTTC. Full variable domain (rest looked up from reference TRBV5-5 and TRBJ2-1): DAGVTQSPTHLIKTRGQQVTLRCSPISGHKSVSWYQQVLGQGPQFIFQYYEKEERGRGNFPDRFSARQFPNYSSELNVNALLLGDSALYLCASSLGRGGSTYNEQFFGPGTRLTVL.

DNA for the CDR3: TGTGCCAGCACCCGGGATACTAATCAGCCCCAGCATTTT. Residues: CASTRDTNQPQHF. V usage is TRBV7-4 and J usage is TRBJ1-5; D gene ambiguous. CDR3 length: 13 amino acids. Trimming took off 7 bases at V and 4 bases at J, with 11 bases between the two ends. The germline V gene has CDR1 SGHVT and CDR2 SQSDAQ.

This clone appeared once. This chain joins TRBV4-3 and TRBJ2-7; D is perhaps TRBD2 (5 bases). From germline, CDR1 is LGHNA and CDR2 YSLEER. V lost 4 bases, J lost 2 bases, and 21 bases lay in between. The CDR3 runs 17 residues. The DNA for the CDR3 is TGCGCCAGCAGCCCCCGAAGATCCCCAGCGGCCACCTACGAGCAGTACTTC. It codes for CASSPRRSPAATYEQYF.

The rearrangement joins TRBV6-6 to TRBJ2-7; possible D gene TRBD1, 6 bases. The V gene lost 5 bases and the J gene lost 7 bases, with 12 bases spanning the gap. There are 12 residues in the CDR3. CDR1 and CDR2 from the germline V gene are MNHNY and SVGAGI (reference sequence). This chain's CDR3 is CASSAGEGEQYF. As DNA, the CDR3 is TGTGCCAGCAGTGCAGGGGAAGGGGAGCAGTACTTC.

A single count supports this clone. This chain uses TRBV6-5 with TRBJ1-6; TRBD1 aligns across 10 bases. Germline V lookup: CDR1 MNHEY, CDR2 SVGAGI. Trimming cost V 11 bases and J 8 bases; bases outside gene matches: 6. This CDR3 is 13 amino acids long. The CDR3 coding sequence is TGTGCCGGATCCGGGACAGGGGATTCACCCCTCCACTTT. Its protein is CAGSGTGDSPLHF.

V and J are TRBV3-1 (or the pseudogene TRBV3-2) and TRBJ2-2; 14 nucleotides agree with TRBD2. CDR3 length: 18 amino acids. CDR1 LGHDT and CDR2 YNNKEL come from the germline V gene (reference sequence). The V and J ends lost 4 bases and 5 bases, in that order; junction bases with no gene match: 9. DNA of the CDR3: TGTGCCAGCAGCCTCAGGACTAGCGGGGGGCTAAGGACCGGGGAGCTGTTTTTT. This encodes CASSLRTSGGLRTGELFF.

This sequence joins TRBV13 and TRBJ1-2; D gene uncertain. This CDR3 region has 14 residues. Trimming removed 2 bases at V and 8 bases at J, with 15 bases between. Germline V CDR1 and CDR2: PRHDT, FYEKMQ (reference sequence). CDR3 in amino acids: CASSLPRLGGGYTF. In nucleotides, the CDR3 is TGTGCCAGCAGCTTACCGAGGCTGGGTGGGGGCTACACCTTC.

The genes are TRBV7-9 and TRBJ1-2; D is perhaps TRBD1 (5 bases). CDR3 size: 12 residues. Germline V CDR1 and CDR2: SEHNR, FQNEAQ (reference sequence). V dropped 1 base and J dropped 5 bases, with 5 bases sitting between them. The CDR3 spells CASSLGQYGYTF. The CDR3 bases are TGTGCCAGCAGCTTAGGACAGTATGGCTACACCTTC.

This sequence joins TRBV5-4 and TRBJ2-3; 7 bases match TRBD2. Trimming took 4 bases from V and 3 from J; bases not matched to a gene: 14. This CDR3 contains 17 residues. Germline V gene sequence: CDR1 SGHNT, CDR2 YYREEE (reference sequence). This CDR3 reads CASSLPPGGRGTDTQYF. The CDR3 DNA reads TGTGCCAGCAGCCTCCCTCCGGGCGGGAGAGGTACAGATACGCAGTATTTT.

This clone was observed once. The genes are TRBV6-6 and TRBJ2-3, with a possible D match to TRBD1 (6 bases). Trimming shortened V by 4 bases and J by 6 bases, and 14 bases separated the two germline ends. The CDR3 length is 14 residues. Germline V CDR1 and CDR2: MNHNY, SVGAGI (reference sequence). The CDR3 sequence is CASSSGQERDTQYF. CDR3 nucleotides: TGTGCCAGCAGTTCGGGACAAGAAAGGGATACGCAGTATTTT.

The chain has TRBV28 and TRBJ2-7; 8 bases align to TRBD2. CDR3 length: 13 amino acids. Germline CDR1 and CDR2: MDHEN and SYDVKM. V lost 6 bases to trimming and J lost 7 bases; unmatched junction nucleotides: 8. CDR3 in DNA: TGTGCCAGCAGAGGAGCGGGAGTCTGGGAGCAGTACTTC. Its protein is CASRGAGVWEQYF.

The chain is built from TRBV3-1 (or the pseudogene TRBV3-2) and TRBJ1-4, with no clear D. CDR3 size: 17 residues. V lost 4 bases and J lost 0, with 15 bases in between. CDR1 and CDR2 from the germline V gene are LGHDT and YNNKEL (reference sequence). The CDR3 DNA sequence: TGTGCCAGCAGCCCCCGCGGGAACACGGCAACTAATGAAAAACTGTTTTTT. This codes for CASSPRGNTATNEKLFF.

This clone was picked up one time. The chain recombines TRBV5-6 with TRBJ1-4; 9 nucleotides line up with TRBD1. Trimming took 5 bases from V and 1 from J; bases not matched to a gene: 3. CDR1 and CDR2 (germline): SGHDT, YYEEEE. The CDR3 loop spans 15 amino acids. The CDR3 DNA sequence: TGTGCCAGCAGGCGACAGGGGGTAACTAATGAAAAACTGTTTTTT. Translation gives CASRRQGVTNEKLFF.

Here the CDR3 reads CASGGVEQNYGYTF. CDR3 DNA sequence: TGTGCCAGCGGCGGAGTTGAACAGAACTATGGCTACACCTTC. The V and J genes are TRBV9 and TRBJ1-2, with D hard to call. Trimming left V 7 bases short and J 2 bases short, with 15 bases between. In germline, CDR1 is SGDLS, CDR2 YYNGEE. This CDR3 comprises 14 residues.

The CDR3 DNA is TGTGCCAGCAGCTTAGATTCTGATGCCCTGGTGCGCGGGAGCGAGCAGTACTTC. Amino acids: CASSLDSDALVRGSEQYF. This chain connects TRBV11-2 to TRBJ2-7; 7 bases agree with TRBD2. Germline V CDR1 and CDR2: SGHAT, FQNNGV. J lost 6 bases, V lost 0 bases, and 17 bases had no gene match. The CDR3 length is 18 residues.

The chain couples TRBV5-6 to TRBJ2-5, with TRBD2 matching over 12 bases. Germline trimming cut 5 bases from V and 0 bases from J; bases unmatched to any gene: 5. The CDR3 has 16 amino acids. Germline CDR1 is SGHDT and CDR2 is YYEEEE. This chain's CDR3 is CASSQGLAGNQETQYF. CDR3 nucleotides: TGTGCCAGCAGTCAAGGACTAGCGGGGAACCAAGAGACCCAGTACTTC.